The entry below gives a single T cell receptor (beta chain) sequence along with its context. Antigen: not known. The table came from immunoSEQ multiplex PCR; TCRdb's copy has only in-frame clones and leaves some out. The table records a few million clones, around 93% of them present only once. This entry belongs to a study of shared clonotypes between healthy human individuals. Study-level information: A donor's plate count was three for CD4 naive and three for CD4 memory; CD8 naive had two and CD8 memory one.

Study results and caveats: Genetic and exposure-history diversity was limited by the few donors. Rarefaction showed that sequencing of sorted subsets was incomplete (despite large depth).

The CDR3 loop spans 12 amino acids. Trimming removed 8 bases at V and 7 bases at J, with 12 bases between. The germline CDR1 and CDR2 sequences are MDHEN and SYDVKM. V and J are TRBV28 and TRBJ2-1; a weak D match, TRBD1 (6 bases). This TCR was sampled from a man between 18 and 29 years old in good health. Some clones in this sample may be carry-over from other donors' samples. Sequencing used naive CD4+ T cells from PBMCs. Subset in this sample: CD45RA+ positively selected. The CDR3 sequence is CASEGELNEQFF. CDR3 coding DNA: TGTGCCAGCGAGGGGGAATTAAATGAGCAGTTCTTC. Together with reference TRBV28 and TRBJ2-1, the CDR3 gives the full variable domain: DVKVTQSSRYLVKRTGEKVFLECVQDMDHENMFWYRQDPGLGLRLIYFSYDVKMKEKGDIPEGYSVSREKKERFSLILESASTNQTSMYLCASEGELNEQFFGPGTRLTVL.